This T cell receptor beta chain was found in a study of T cells after yellow fever vaccination. Whole-study findings and limits: Relatively few clonotypes were ones that appeared in both CD4 and CD8 compartments. Abundant clonotypes from the bulk population could contaminate FACS-sorted repertoires.

This clonotype has at least ten counts. Its antigen is not known. CDR1 and CDR2 from the germline V gene are SGHTA and FQGTGA. The CDR3 is 14 residues long. Trimming removed 2 bases from V and 6 bases from J, with 12 bases in between. TCRdb re-derived calls from the 5' RACE reads in MiXCR, one entry per CDR3 protein. Of around 320,000 distinct CDR3 sequences listed, approximately 10% are singletons. The sample was CD4+ T cells sorted from PBMCs, taken 5 days after the yellow fever booster vaccination. This chain joins TRBV7-3 and TRBJ2-3; tentatively, D is TRBD1 (7 bases). This sequence originates from a man aged 18 to 30 who received the YFV17D yellow fever vaccine. The CDR3 loop reads CASSLDRAGDTQYF. The CDR3, as DNA: TGTGCCAGCAGCTTAGACAGGGCGGGGGATACGCAGTATTTT. Full variable domain (remainder filled in from reference TRBV7-3 and TRBJ2-3): GAGVSQTPSNKVTEKGKYVELRCDPISGHTALYWYRQSLGQGPEFLIYFQGTGAADDSGLPNDRFFAVRPEGSVSTLKIQRTERGDSAVYLCASSLDRAGDTQYFGPGTRLTVL.